This T cell receptor (beta chain) was sequenced for a study of T cell responses to AZD1222 COVID-19 vaccine. V lost 4 bases and J 2 bases, leaving 15 bases between the germline ends. Per germline, CDR1 MDHEN and CDR2 SYDVKM. The CDR3 consists of 16 residues. This clone came up once. Its antigen is still unknown. Using immunoSEQ multiplex PCR, the repertoire was profiled, and TCRdb retains in-frame clones only, with some absent. The sample has about 140,000 clones, about nine tenths seen once; the top ten hold 4.7%. Findings of the study overall: Scientists sampled the repertoires only once the peak T cell response had passed. The CD4 TCRs associated with vaccination extended across spike and predominated at 160-218 and 743-854. Most donors were white British, females outnumbered males, and clonal diversity was possibly underestimated.

The chain has TRBV28 and TRBJ2-1; D assignment may be TRBD1 or TRBD2 (5 bases each). Source: peripheral blood, taken on day 0 of AZD1222 vaccination. The receptor was derived from an adult in good health. The CDR3 DNA sequence: TGTGCCAGCAGTTCCCCTTGGGACCTAACCTACAATGAGCAGTTCTTC. It yields the protein CASSSPWDLTYNEQFF.